A single sample is the source of the 20 T cell receptor beta chains below, sequenced in a study of graft-versus-host responses after intestinal transplantation. Sequencing was performed with immunoSEQ multiplex PCR; in TCRdb, only in-frame clones are kept and a portion is missing. This table holds 85,000 to 90,000 clones, approximately 89% found once. These receptors' targets are unknown. The source was unstimulated CD4+ T cells sorted from spleen or lymph node cells, collected before transplant. The receptors stem from a human donor who was the organ donor for an intestinal transplant.

The genes are TRBV28 and TRBJ2-7; 12 bases agree with TRBD2. Germline V gives CDR1 MDHEN, CDR2 SYDVKM. CDR3 length equals 14 residues. The ends lost 6 bases at V and 6 bases at J; junction bases unmatched: 6. The CDR3 sequence is CASRASGRAGEQYF. The CDR3 coding sequence is TGTGCCAGCAGGGCTAGCGGGAGGGCCGGCGAGCAGTACTTC.

Only one count was recorded for this clone. V is TRBV11-2 and J is TRBJ2-3; D may be TRBD2 (6 bases). CDR1 and CDR2 from the germline V gene are SGHAT and FQNNGV. The CDR3 has 14 residues. V shed 4 bases and J shed 2 bases, with 10 bases lying between them. The CDR3 DNA sequence: TGTGCCAGCAGCTCCGGGACTCCCACAGATACGCAGTATTTT. Translation: CASSSGTPTDTQYF.

The chain is built from TRBV6-5 and TRBJ1-2; weak D call: TRBD1 (5 bases). The length of the CDR3 is 14 residues. Trimming took 2 bases from V and 6 from J, leaving 13 bases between them. CDR1 is MNHEY, CDR2 SVGAGI, per germline. The CDR3 nucleotides are TGTGCCAGCAGTTACGTCCCGGGGGAGGATGGCTACACCTTC. Protein sequence: CASSYVPGEDGYTF.

This CDR3 is CASSGSGGWSETQYF. The DNA of the CDR3 is TGTGCCAGCAGTGGGTCAGGGGGTTGGTCAGAGACCCAGTACTTC. This chain links TRBV2 with TRBJ2-5, with 7 bases matching TRBD1. J lost 4 bases, V lost 4 bases, and 9 bases had no gene match. From germline, CDR1 is SNHLY and CDR2 FYNNEI. CDR3 length equals 15 residues.

This chain joins TRBV5-1 and TRBJ2-5; TRBD1 might be the D (6 bases). The germline V gene has CDR1 SGHRS and CDR2 YFSETQ. V shed 0 bases and J shed 0 bases, with 12 bases lying between them. CDR3 length: 16 residues. CDR3 nucleotides: TGCGCCAGCAGCTTGGGGGGGACACTGTACCAAGAGACCCAGTACTTC. Its protein is CASSLGGTLYQETQYF.

The rearrangement links TRBV12-5 to TRBJ2-5; D possibly corresponds to TRBD2 (5 bases). The CDR3 runs 16 residues. Germline V gives CDR1 LGHNT, CDR2 FRNRAP. Trimming removed 3 bases at V and 1 base at J, with 15 bases between. This chain's CDR3 is CASGFNPIAGQETQYF. In nucleotides, the CDR3 is TGTGCTAGTGGTTTCAACCCCATCGCGGGCCAAGAGACCCAGTACTTC.

J is TRBJ2-2 and V is TRBV5-1; 7 bases fit TRBD1. Germline lookup yields CDR1 SGHRS and CDR2 YFSETQ. This CDR3 contains 13 residues. Trimming at V came to 5 bases and at J to 5 bases, leaving 3 bases not matched to a gene. The CDR3 spells CASSTGVTGELFF. CDR3 DNA sequence: TGCGCCAGCAGTACAGGGGTAACCGGGGAGCTGTTTTTT. Filled out from reference TRBV5-1 and TRBJ2-2, the complete variable domain reads KAGVTQTPRYLIKTRGQQVTLSCSPISGHRSVSWYQQTPGQGLQFLFEYFSETQRNKGNFPGRFSGRQFSNSRSEMNVSTLELGDSALYLCASSTGVTGELFFGEGSRLTVL.

The chain carries TRBV7-7 and TRBJ2-2; 10 bases line up with TRBD1. V lost 4 bases and J lost 4; bases outside the gene matches: 3. The CDR3 length is 15 residues. Germline assignment: CDR1 SSHAT and CDR2 FNYEAQ (reference sequence). CDR3 coding DNA: TGTGCCAGCAGCTGGGGGACAGGGGCCACCGGGGAGCTGTTTTTT. This translates into CASSWGTGATGELFF.

The V and J genes are TRBV5-1 and TRBJ2-3, with unresolved D. The CDR3 spans 15 residues. V was pared by 4 bases and J by 2 bases, with 14 bases between. Germline V lookup: CDR1 SGHRS, CDR2 YFSETQ. CDR3 in amino acids: CASSTTVPNTDTQYF. The CDR3 coding sequence is TGCGCCAGCAGCACTACGGTACCCAACACAGATACGCAGTATTTT.

The CDR3: CASSLQDSLNIQYF. In DNA, the CDR3 is TGCGCCAGCAGCTTACAGGACAGTCTAAACATTCAGTACTTC. V and J are TRBV5-1 and TRBJ2-4, with D perhaps matching TRBD1 (6 bases). Trimming stripped 2 bases from V and 6 bases from J, with 12 bases between. There are 14 residues in the CDR3. The V gene's germline CDR1 is SGHRS and CDR2 YFSETQ.

The chain carries TRBV30 and TRBJ2-2; TRBD2 might be the D (5 bases). V dropped 1 base and J dropped 5 bases, with 11 bases sitting between them. This CDR3 is 14 amino acids long. From germline, CDR1 is GTSNPN and CDR2 SVGIG (reference sequence). The CDR3 coding sequence is TGTGCCTGGAGTGGCGGCGGGCGGACCGGGGAGCTGTTTTTT. It codes for CAWSGGGRTGELFF.

The chain links TRBV28 to TRBJ1-1; weak D call: TRBD1 (6 bases). The CDR3 has 14 amino acids. CDR1 is MDHEN and CDR2 is SYDVKM in the germline V gene. Trimming stripped 5 bases from V and 3 bases from J, with 13 bases between. The CDR3 DNA sequence: TGTGCCAGCAGTCCGCGCACAGGGTACACTGAAGCTTTCTTT. Protein product: CASSPRTGYTEAFF.

The table lists this clone with a count of one. This rearrangement joins TRBV7-3 to TRBJ2-2, with D hard to call. This CDR3 contains 16 residues. CDR1 SGHTA and CDR2 FQGTGA come from the germline V gene. The V end lost 5 bases, the J end lost 4 bases, and 17 bases lay between the germline ends. The CDR3 is CASSPNGRSATGELFF. DNA for the CDR3: TGTGCCAGCAGCCCAAATGGGCGATCGGCCACCGGGGAGCTGTTTTTT.

J is TRBJ2-7 and V is TRBV2, with D perhaps TRBD2 (5 bases). The length of the CDR3 is 13 residues. Germline V gene lookup returns CDR1 SNHLY and CDR2 FYNNEI. V was trimmed by 5 bases and J by 7 bases, leaving 15 bases between them. Here the CDR3 DNA reads TGTGCCAGCAGTTCGGACTCCCTTCGAGAGCAGTACTTC. Its translation: CASSSDSLREQYF.

This clone is a singleton in its sample. V gene TRBV6-5 combines with J gene TRBJ2-7; TRBD2 might be the D (5 bases). The CDR3 runs 15 residues. Germline V gene lookup returns CDR1 MNHEY and CDR2 SVGAGI. The germline V and J ends were trimmed by 7 bases and 2 bases, with 18 bases remaining between them. The CDR3 sequence is CASNPEEGVAYEQYF. For the CDR3, the DNA is TGTGCCAGCAACCCAGAAGAGGGAGTTGCCTACGAGCAGTACTTC.

The chain is built from TRBV6-4 and TRBJ2-3; no reliable D call. Germline CDR1 reads MRHNA; CDR2 reads SNTAGT. The V end was cut by 4 bases, the J end by 3 bases, with 11 bases between. The CDR3 is 14 amino acids. The CDR3: CASSVASETDTQYF. The CDR3 bases are TGTGCCAGCAGTGTCGCAAGCGAGACAGATACGCAGTATTTT.

This chain links TRBV12-5 with TRBJ2-2; weak D call: TRBD2 (5 bases). Trimming stripped 6 bases from V and 6 bases from J, with 20 bases between. The germline V gene encodes CDR1 LGHNT and CDR2 FRNRAP. This CDR3 has 16 amino acids. In DNA form, the CDR3 reads TGTGCTAGTGGCAAACCCGGGATAGTAGGAGCCGGGGAGCTGTTTTTT. Translation gives CASGKPGIVGAGELFF.

The chain combines TRBV27 with TRBJ1-1, with D perhaps matching TRBD1 (6 bases). Between the trimmed V and J ends, which lost 3 bases and 5 bases, there was a span of 13 bases. The CDR3 loop spans 14 amino acids. Germline V gives CDR1 MNHEY, CDR2 SMNVEV (reference sequence). This CDR3 reads CASSFSVQGTEAFF. The CDR3 nucleotides read TGTGCCAGCAGTTTCTCCGTACAGGGAACTGAAGCTTTCTTT.

This chain joins TRBV7-9 and TRBJ1-2, with D perhaps matching TRBD1 (5 bases). The germline gives CDR1 SEHNR, CDR2 FQNEAQ (reference sequence). V was cut by 7 bases and J by 6 bases, with 15 bases left in between. The CDR3 is 13 amino acids. CDR3 loop: CASNVGGLDGYTF. The CDR3 DNA reads TGTGCCAGCAATGTCGGGGGTCTCGATGGCTACACCTTC.

This chain connects TRBV6-1 to TRBJ1-2, with D uncertain. V was clipped by 2 bases and J by 4 bases, with 11 bases between them. This CDR3 spans 14 amino acids. The germline V gene encodes CDR1 MNHNS and CDR2 SASEGT. CDR3 residues: CASSEYERSYGYTF. The DNA for the CDR3 is TGTGCCAGCAGTGAATATGAACGCAGCTATGGCTACACCTTC.